This T cell receptor beta chain is drawn from a study of vaccination and CD4 T cells after COVID-19. Study overall: Two mRNA vaccine doses were given, either BNT162b2 or mRNA-1273.

This CDR3 has 13 residues. CDR1 SNHLY and CDR2 FYNNEI come from the germline V gene. With 6 bases clipped from V and 3 bases from J, the junction kept 4 bases outside the gene matches. Cultured CD4+ T cell DNA underwent sequencing with the Oncomine TCR Beta short-read assay. MiXCR was run by TCRdb on the PCR reads, yielding one entry per CDR3 protein. Of approximately 23,000 distinct CDR3 sequences in the sample, 41% were seen once. Time point noted: late sampling 161 to 241 days after vaccination in a few convalescent patients. Treatment defined: approximately 9-day PBMC culture with coronavirus spike peptide pools or control peptides (ViraFEST assay). As regards this clonotype: Its antigen remains unidentified.

This chain joins TRBV2 and TRBJ2-7; 8 bases agree with TRBD1. The sequencing used CD4+ T cells from blood, cultured in vitro, collected about 7 months after SARS-CoV-2 vaccination. The TCR sequence derives from a human donor who had recovered from COVID-19. CDR3 nucleotides: TGTGCCAGCAGAGAGACAGGGGTCTACGAGCAGTACTTC. It specifies CASRETGVYEQYF.